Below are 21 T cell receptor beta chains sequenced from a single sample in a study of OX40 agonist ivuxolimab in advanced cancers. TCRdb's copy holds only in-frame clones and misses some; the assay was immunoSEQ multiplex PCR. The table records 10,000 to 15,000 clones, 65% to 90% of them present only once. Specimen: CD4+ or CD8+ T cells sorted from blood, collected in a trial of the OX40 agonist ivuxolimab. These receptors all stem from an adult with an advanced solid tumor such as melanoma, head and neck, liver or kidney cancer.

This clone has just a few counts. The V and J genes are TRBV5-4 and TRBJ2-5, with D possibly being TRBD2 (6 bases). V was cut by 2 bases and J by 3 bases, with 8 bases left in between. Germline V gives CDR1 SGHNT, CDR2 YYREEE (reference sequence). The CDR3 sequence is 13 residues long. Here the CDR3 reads CASSLPGEETQYF. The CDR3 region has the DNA TGTGCCAGCAGCTTACCGGGAGAAGAGACCCAGTACTTC.

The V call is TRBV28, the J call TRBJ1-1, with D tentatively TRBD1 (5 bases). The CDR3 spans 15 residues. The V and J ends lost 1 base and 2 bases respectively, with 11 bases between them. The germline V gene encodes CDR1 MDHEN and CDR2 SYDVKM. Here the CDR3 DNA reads TGTGCCAGCAGTTTATCGGGACGCCCAAACACTGAAGCTTTCTTT. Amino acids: CASSLSGRPNTEAFF.

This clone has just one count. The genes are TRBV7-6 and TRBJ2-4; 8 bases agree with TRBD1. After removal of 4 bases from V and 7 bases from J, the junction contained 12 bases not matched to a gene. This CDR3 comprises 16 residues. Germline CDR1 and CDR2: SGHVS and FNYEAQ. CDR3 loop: CASSYGQGTGVNIQYF. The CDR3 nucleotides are TGTGCCAGCAGCTATGGACAGGGTACGGGTGTGAACATTCAGTACTTC.

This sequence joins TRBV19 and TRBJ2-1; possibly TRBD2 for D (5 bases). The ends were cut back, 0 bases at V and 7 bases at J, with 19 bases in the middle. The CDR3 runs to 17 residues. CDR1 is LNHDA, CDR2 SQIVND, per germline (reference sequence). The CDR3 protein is CASSIDLEDSAWNEQFF. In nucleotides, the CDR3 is TGTGCCAGTAGTATAGATCTTGAGGACTCCGCCTGGAATGAGCAGTTCTTC.

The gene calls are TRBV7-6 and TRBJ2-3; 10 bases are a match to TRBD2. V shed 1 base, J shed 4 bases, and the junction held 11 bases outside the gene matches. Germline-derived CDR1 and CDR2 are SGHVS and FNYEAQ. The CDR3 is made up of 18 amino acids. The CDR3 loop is CASSLETSGVLFPDTQYF. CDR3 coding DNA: TGTGCCAGCAGCTTAGAAACTAGCGGGGTGCTTTTTCCAGATACGCAGTATTTT.

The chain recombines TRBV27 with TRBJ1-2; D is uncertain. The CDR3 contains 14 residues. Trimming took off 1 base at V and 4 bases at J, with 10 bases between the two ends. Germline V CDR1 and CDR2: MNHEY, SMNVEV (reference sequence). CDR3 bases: TGTGCCAGCAGTTTATTAGGAAAGGGCTATGGCTACACCTTC. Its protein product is CASSLLGKGYGYTF.

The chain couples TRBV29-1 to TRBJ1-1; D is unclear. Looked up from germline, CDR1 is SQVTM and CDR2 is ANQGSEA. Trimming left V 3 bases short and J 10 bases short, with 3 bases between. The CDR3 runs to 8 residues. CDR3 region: CSVDLAFF. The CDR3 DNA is TGCAGCGTTGACCTAGCTTTCTTT. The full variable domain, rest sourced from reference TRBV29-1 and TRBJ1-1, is SAVISQKPSRDICQRGTSLTIQCQVDSQVTMMFWYRQQPGQSLTLIATANQGSEATYESGFVIDKFPISRPNLTFSTLTVSNMSPEDSSIYLCSVDLAFFGQGTRLTVV.

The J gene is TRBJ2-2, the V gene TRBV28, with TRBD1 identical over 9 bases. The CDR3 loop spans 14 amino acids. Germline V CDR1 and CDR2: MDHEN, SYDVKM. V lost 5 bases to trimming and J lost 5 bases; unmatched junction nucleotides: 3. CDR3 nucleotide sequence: TGTGCCAGCAGTCGACAGGGGGAGACCGGGGAGCTGTTTTTT. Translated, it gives CASSRQGETGELFF. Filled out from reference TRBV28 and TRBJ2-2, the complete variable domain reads DVKVTQSSRYLVKRTGEKVFLECVQDMDHENMFWYRQDPGLGLRLIYFSYDVKMKEKGDIPEGYSVSREKKERFSLILESASTNQTSMYLCASSRQGETGELFFGEGSRLTVL.

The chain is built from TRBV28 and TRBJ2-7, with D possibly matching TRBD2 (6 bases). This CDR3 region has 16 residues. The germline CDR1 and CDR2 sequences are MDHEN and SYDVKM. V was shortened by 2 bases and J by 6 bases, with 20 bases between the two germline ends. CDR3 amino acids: CASSLNLGGMVCEQYF. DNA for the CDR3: TGTGCCAGCAGTTTAAATCTTGGGGGGATGGTCTGCGAGCAGTACTTC.

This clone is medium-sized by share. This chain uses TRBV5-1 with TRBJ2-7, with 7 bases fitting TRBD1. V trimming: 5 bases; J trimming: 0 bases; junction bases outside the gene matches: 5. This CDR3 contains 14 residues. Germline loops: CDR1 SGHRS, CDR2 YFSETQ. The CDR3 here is CASSTGVFSYEQYF. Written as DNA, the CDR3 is TGCGCCAGCAGTACAGGGGTCTTCTCCTACGAGCAGTACTTC.

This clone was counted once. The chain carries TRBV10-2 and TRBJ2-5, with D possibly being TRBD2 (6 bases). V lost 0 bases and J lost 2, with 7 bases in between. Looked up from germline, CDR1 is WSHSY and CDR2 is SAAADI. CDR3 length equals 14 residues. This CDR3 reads CASSESEGQETQYF. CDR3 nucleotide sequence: TGCGCCAGCAGTGAGTCGGAGGGGCAAGAGACCCAGTACTTC.

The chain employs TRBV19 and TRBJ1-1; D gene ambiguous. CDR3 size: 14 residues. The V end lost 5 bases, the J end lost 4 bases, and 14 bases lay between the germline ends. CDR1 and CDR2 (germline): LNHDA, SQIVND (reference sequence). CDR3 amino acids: CASSSRVGFTEAFF. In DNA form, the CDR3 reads TGTGCCAGTAGTTCAAGGGTAGGGTTCACTGAAGCTTTCTTT.

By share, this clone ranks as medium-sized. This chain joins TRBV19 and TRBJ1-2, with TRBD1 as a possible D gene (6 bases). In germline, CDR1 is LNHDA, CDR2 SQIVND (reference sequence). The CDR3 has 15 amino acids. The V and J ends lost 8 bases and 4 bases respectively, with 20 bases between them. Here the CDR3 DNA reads TGTGCCAGTGAACGATTCGGGGGCACGGGCTATGGCTACACCTTC. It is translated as CASERFGGTGYGYTF.

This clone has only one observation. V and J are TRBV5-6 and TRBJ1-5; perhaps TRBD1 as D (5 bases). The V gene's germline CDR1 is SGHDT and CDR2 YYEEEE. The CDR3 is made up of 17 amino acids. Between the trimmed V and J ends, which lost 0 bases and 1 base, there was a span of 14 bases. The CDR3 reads CASSLEAEGMSNQPQHF. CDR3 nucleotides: TGTGCCAGCAGCTTGGAGGCAGAGGGGATGAGCAATCAGCCCCAGCATTTT.

CDR3 residues: CASSPQGARSYNEQFF. In DNA form, the CDR3 reads TGTGCCAGCAGCCCCCAAGGGGCAAGGTCCTACAATGAGCAGTTCTTC. The chain combines TRBV7-3 with TRBJ2-1; D is perhaps TRBD1 (5 bases). CDR1 is SGHTA and CDR2 is FQGTGA in the germline V gene. The CDR3 sequence is 16 residues long. The germline V and J ends were trimmed by 5 bases and 1 base, with 15 bases remaining between them.

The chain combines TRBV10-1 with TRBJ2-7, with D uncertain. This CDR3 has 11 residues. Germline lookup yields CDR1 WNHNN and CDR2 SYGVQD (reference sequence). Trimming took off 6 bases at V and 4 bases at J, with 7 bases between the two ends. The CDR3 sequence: CASRKKYEQYF. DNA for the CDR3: TGCGCCAGCAGGAAGAAATACGAGCAGTACTTC.

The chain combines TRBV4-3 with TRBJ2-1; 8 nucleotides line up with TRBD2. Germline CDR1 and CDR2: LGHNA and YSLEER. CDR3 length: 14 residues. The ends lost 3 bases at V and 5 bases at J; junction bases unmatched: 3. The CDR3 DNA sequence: TGCGCCAGCAGCCAGACTAGCGACAACAATGAGCAGTTCTTC. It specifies CASSQTSDNNEQFF.

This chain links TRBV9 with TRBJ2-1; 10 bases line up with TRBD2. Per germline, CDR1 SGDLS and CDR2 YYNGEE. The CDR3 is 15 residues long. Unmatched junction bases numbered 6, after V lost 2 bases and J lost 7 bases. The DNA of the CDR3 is TGTGCCAGCAGCGTTAGCGGGAGGAGTGGGAATGAGCAGTTCTTC. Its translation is CASSVSGRSGNEQFF.

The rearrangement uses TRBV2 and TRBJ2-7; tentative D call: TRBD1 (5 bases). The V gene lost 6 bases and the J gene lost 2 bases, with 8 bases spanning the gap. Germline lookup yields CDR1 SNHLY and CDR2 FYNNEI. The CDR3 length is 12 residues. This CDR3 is CASRRTTYEQYF. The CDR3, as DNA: TGTGCCAGCAGAAGGACAACCTACGAGCAGTACTTC.

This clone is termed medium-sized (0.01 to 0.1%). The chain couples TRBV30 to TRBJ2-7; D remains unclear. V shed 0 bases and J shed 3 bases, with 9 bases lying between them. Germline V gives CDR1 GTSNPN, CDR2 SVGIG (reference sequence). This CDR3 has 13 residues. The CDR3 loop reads CAWSVLKGYEQYF. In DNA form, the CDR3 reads TGTGCCTGGAGTGTATTGAAGGGCTACGAGCAGTACTTC. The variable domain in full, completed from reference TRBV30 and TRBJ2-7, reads SQTIHQWPATLVQPVGSPLSLECTVEGTSNPNLYWYRQAAGRGLQLLFYSVGIGQISSEVPQNLSASRPQDRQFILSSKKLLLSDSGFYLCAWSVLKGYEQYFGPGTRLTVT.

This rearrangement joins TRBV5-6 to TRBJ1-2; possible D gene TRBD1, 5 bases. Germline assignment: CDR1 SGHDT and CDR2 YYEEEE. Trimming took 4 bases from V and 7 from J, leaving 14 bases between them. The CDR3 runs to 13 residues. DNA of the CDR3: TGTGCCAGCAGCACCAGTGAGGGGACTGGCTACACCTTC. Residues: CASSTSEGTGYTF.